Presented here are 9 T cell receptor beta chains from one specimen sequenced in a study of blood T cell repertoires in COVID-19. Clones were sequenced by immunoSEQ multiplex PCR, and TCRdb holds only the in-frame ones, with some missing. There are 220,000 or so clones in the sample; around three quarters occur only once, and less than 6% lies in the top ten. The source material was peripheral blood. These receptors were collected from a woman aged 70 to 79 with acute or convalescent COVID-19.

This clone appeared a single time. The genes are TRBV3-1 (or the pseudogene TRBV3-2) and TRBJ2-2; perhaps TRBD2 as D (6 bases). The germline CDR1 and CDR2 sequences are LGHDT and YNNKEL (reference sequence). This CDR3 is 14 amino acids long. Trimming shortened V by 2 bases and J by 7 bases, and 11 bases separated the two germline ends. The CDR3 reads CASSQFGRGGELFF. In DNA form, the CDR3 reads TGTGCCAGCAGCCAATTCGGGCGGGGCGGGGAGCTGTTTTTT.

The chain has TRBV6-5 and TRBJ2-5; unclear D gene. Germline CDR1 and CDR2: MNHEY and SVGAGI. V shed 8 bases and J shed 1 base, with 5 bases lying between them. This CDR3 is 11 amino acids long. The CDR3 nucleotides are TGTGCCAGCTCTATCCAAGAGACCCAGTACTTC. Its protein is CASSIQETQYF.

There are a few counts of this clone. The V call is TRBV7-9, the J call TRBJ2-1, with a weak D call TRBD1 (5 bases). The CDR3 length is 16 residues. Trimming took 5 bases from V and 6 from J, leaving 20 bases between them. Germline values: CDR1 SEHNR, CDR2 FQNEAQ (reference sequence). The CDR3 DNA is TGTGCCAGCAGCCGGAGCGTGGGGAAAGGGGTCAATGAGCAGTTCTTC. It translates to CASSRSVGKGVNEQFF.

The rearrangement links TRBV28 to TRBJ2-1; TRBD2 matches 7 bases. CDR1 and CDR2 (germline): MDHEN, SYDVKM. V was clipped by 5 bases and J by 4 bases; unmatched bases: 5. The CDR3 extends over 14 amino acids. The CDR3 reads CASSPGTTYNEQFF. The CDR3 nucleotides are TGTGCCAGCAGTCCCGGGACTACTTACAATGAGCAGTTCTTC.

The chain combines TRBV11-2 with TRBJ2-7; 8 bases agree with TRBD2. CDR1 is SGHAT and CDR2 is FQNNGV in the germline V gene. CDR3 length equals 15 residues. With V trimmed by 3 bases and J by 3 bases, 7 bases remained unmatched. CDR3 in DNA: TGTGCCAGCAGCTTTGGGGCGGGAGGTTTCTACGAGCAGTACTTC. As protein: CASSFGAGGFYEQYF. Based on the CDR3 plus reference TRBV11-2 and TRBJ2-7, the full variable domain is EAGVAQSPRYKIIEKRQSVAFWCNPISGHATLYWYQQILGQGPKLLIQFQNNGVVDDSQLPKDRFSAERLKGVDSTLKIQPAKLEDSAVYLCASSFGAGGFYEQYFGPGTRLTVT.

This clone was picked up one time. The chain uses TRBV6-5 and TRBJ2-5; 8 bases match TRBD1. V lost 5 bases, J lost 4 bases, and 3 bases stayed unmatched. Germline values: CDR1 MNHEY, CDR2 SVGAGI. CDR3 length: 13 amino acids. CDR3 DNA sequence: TGTGCCAGCAGTCCGGACAGGGTAGAGACCCAGTACTTC. Its protein is CASSPDRVETQYF.

This clone was seen a handful of times. The chain has TRBV15 and TRBJ1-2; TRBD1 aligns across 9 bases. Per germline, CDR1 LNHNV and CDR2 YYDKDF (reference sequence). V shed 4 bases, J shed 3 bases, and the junction held 6 bases outside the gene matches. The CDR3 runs 15 residues. The CDR3 DNA sequence: TGTGCCACCAGCACCACAGGGGGCGGATACTATGGCTACACCTTC. Amino acid sequence: CATSTTGGGYYGYTF.

This sequence joins TRBV6-6 and TRBJ1-5, with a weak D call TRBD1 (5 bases). From germline, CDR1 is MNHNY and CDR2 SVGAGI (reference sequence). This CDR3 has 18 residues. Trimming shortened V by 5 bases and J by 5 bases, and 25 bases separated the two germline ends. This CDR3 is CASSRGGAGTLGYQPQHF. For the CDR3, the DNA is TGTGCCAGCAGTCGGGGAGGGGCAGGGACGTTGGGTTATCAGCCCCAGCATTTT.

The CDR3, as DNA: TGTGCCAGCCGACTAGCGGGAGTCGATGAGCAGTTCTTC. This codes for CASRLAGVDEQFF. The chain couples TRBV12-3 or TRBV12-4 to TRBJ2-1; 12 bases are a match to TRBD2. The CDR3 length is 13 residues. J was trimmed by 8 bases and V by 8 bases; bases with no gene match: 4.